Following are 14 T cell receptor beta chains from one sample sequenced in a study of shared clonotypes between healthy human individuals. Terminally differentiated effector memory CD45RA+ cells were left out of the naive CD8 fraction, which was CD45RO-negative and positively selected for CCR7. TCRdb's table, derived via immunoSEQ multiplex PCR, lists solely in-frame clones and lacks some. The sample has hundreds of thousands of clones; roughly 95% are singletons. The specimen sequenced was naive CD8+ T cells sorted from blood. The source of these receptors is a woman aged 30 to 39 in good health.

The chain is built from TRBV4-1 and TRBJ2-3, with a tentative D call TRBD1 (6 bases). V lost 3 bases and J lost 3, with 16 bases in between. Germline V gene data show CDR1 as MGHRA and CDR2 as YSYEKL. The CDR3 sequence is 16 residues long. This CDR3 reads CASSHQQGQVTDTQYF. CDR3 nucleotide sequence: TGCGCCAGCAGCCACCAACAGGGACAAGTGACAGATACGCAGTATTTT.

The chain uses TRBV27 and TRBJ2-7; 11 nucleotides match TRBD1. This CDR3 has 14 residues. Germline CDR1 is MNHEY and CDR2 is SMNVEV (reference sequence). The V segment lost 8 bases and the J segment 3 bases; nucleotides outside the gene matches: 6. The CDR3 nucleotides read TGTGCCAGCTCCAGAGGGACAGGGGGCTACGAGCAGTACTTC. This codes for CASSRGTGGYEQYF.

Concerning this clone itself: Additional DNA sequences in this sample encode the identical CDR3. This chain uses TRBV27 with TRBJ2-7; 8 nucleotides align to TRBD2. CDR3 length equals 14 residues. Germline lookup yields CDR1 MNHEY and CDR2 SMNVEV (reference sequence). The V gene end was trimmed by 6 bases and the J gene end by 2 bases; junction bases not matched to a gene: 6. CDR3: CASSPPGRAYEQYF. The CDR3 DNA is TGTGCCAGCAGCCCTCCCGGGAGGGCCTACGAGCAGTACTTC.

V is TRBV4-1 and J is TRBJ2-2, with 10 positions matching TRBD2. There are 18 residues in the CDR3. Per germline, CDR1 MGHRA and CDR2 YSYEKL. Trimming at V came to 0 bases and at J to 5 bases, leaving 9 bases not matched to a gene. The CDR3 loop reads CASSQEDHSGRETGELFF. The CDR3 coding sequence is TGCGCCAGCAGCCAAGAAGACCACAGCGGGAGGGAAACCGGGGAGCTGTTTTTT.

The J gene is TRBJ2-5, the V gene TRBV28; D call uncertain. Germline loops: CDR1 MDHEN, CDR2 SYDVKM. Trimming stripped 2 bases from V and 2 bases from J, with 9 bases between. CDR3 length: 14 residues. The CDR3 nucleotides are TGTGCCAGCAGTTTACCGAGATATCAAGAGACCCAGTACTTC. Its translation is CASSLPRYQETQYF.

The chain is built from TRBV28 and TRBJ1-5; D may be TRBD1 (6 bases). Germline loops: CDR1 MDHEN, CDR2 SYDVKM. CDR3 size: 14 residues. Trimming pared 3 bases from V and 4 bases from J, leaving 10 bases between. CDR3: CASSLEQGNQPQHF. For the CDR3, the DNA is TGTGCCAGCAGTTTGGAGCAGGGGAATCAGCCCCAGCATTTT. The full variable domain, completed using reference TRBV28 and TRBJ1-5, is DVKVTQSSRYLVKRTGEKVFLECVQDMDHENMFWYRQDPGLGLRLIYFSYDVKMKEKGDIPEGYSVSREKKERFSLILESASTNQTSMYLCASSLEQGNQPQHFGDGTRLSIL.

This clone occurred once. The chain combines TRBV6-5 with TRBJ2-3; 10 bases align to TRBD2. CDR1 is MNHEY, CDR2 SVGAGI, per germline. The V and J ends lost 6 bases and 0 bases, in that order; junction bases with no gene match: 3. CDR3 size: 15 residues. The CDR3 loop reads CASSKLAGSTDTQYF. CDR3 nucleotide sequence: TGTGCCAGCAGCAAACTAGCGGGGAGCACAGATACGCAGTATTTT.

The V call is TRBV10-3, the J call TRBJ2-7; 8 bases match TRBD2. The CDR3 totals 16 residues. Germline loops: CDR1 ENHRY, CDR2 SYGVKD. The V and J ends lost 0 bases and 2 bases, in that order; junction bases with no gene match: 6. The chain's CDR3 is CAISESAGGATYEQYF. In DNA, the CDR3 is TGTGCCATCAGTGAGTCGGCCGGGGGGGCCACCTACGAGCAGTACTTC.

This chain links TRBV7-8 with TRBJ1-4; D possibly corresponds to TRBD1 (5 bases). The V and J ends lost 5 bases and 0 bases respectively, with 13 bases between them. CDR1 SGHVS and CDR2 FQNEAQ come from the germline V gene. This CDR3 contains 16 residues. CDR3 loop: CASSHGLGATNEKLFF. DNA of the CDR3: TGTGCCAGCAGCCACGGACTGGGGGCAACTAATGAAAAACTGTTTTTT.

The CDR3 region is CASRDRTSGIGDTQYF. The CDR3 DNA follows: TGTGCCAGCAGGGATAGGACTAGCGGGATAGGCGATACGCAGTATTTT. The rearrangement joins TRBV2 to TRBJ2-3; 12 bases match TRBD2. The CDR3 has 16 amino acids. From germline, CDR1 is SNHLY and CDR2 FYNNEI. V dropped 6 bases and J dropped 6; count of bases not matched to a gene: 10. The complete variable domain, with remaining parts taken from reference TRBV2 and TRBJ2-3, reads EPEVTQTPSHQVTQMGQEVILRCVPISNHLYFYWYRQILGQKVEFLVSFYNNEISEKSEIFDDQFSVERPDGSNFTLKIRSTKLEDSAMYFCASRDRTSGIGDTQYFGPGTRLTVL.

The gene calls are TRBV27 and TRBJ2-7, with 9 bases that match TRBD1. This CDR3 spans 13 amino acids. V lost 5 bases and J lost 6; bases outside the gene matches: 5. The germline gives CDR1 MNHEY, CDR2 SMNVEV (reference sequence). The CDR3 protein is CASSTGGWGEQYF. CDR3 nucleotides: TGTGCCAGCAGTACAGGGGGCTGGGGCGAGCAGTACTTC.

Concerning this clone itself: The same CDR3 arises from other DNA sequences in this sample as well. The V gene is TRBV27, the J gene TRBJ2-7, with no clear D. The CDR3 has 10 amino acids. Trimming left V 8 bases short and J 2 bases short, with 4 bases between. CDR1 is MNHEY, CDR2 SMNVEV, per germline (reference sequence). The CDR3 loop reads CASGTYEQYF. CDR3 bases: TGTGCCAGCGGAACCTACGAGCAGTACTTC.

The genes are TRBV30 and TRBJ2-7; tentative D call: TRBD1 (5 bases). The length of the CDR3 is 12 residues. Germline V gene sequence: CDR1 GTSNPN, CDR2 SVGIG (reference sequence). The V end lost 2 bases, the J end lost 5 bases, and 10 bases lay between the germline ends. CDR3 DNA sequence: TGTGCCTGGAGTTCGCAAGGGGACGAGCAGTACTTC. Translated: CAWSSQGDEQYF.

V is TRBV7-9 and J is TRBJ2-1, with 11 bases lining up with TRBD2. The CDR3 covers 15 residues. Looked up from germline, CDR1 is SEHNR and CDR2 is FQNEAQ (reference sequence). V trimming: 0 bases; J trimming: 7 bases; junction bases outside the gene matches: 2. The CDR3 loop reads CASSLASGRENEQFF. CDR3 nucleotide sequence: TGTGCCAGCAGCTTAGCTAGCGGGAGGGAGAATGAGCAGTTCTTC.